This T cell receptor beta chain was identified in a study of CXCR3-negative and CXCR3-positive naive CD8 T cells. UMI-labeled 5' RACE TRB cDNA libraries were prepared from the cells. TCRdb reprocessed the 5' RACE reads and reports one entry per CDR3 protein, with no DNA. Across approximately 88,000 distinct CDR3 sequences, the top ten clones capture 1.7% of the sample. Germline V gene lookup returns CDR1 SGHTA and CDR2 FQGNSA. The CDR3 extends over 15 amino acids. The source is a human donor in good health. Some clones in this sample may be carry-over from other donors' samples. The chain uses TRBV7-2 and TRBJ1-2; no DNA is available, so the TRBD1 call from TCRdb remains unchecked. The sequenced sample was naive CXCR3- CD8+ T cells from blood. Subset noted: CD45RO-CCR7+CD27+CD95- naive CD8+ T cells lacking CXCR3 (TNR3-). The CDR3 loop reads CASSPYSPGMDGYTF. Using reference TRBV7-2 and TRBJ1-2 for the parts outside the CDR3, the full variable domain is GAGVSQSPSNKVTEKGKDVELRCDPISGHTALYWYRQSLGQGLEFLIYFQGNSAPDKSGLPSDRFSAERTGGSVSTLTIQRTQQEDSAVYLCASSPYSPGMDGYTFGSGTRLTVV.